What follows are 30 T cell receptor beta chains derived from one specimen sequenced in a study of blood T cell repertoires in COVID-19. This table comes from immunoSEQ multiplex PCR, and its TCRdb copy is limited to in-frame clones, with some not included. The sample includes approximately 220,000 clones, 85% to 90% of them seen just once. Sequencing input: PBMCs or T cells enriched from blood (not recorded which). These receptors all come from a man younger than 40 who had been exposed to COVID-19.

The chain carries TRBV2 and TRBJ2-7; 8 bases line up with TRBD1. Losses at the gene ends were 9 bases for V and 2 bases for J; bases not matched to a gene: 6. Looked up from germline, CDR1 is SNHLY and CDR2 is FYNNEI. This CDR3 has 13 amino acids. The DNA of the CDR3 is TGTGCCAGTCGCCCGGACAGGGCCTACGAGCAGTACTTC. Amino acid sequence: CASRPDRAYEQYF.

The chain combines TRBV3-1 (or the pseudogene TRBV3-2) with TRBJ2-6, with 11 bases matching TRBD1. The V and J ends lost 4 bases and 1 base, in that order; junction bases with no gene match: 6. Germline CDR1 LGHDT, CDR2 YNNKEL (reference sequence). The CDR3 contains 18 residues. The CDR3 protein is CASSRGQGASSGANVLTF. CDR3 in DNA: TGTGCCAGCAGCCGAGGACAGGGGGCTAGTTCTGGGGCCAACGTCCTGACTTTC.

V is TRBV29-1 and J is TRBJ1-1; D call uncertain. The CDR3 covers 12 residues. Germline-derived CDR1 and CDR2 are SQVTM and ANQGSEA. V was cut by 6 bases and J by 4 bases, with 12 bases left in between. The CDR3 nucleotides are TGCAGCGTAGGTCGGGAGGGCACTGAAGCTTTCTTT. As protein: CSVGREGTEAFF.

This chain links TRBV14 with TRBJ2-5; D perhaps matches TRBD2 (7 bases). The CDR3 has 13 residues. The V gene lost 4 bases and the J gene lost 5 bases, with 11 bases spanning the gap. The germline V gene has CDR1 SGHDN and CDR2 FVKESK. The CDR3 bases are TGTGCCAGCAGCCGCGGGGGCGGGGAGACCCAGTACTTC. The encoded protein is CASSRGGGETQYF. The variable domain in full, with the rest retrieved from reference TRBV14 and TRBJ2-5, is EAGVTQFPSHSVIEKGQTVTLRCDPISGHDNLYWYRRVMGKEIKFLLHFVKESKQDESGMPNNRFLAERTGGTYSTLKVQPAELEDSGVYFCASSRGGGETQYFGPGTRLLVL.

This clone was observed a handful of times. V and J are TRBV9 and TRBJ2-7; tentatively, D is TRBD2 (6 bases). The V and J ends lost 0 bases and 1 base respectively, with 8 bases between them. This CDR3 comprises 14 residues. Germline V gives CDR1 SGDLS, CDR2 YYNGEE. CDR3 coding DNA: TGTGCCAGCAGCGTAGGGGGGGATTCCTACGAGCAGTACTTC. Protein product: CASSVGGDSYEQYF.

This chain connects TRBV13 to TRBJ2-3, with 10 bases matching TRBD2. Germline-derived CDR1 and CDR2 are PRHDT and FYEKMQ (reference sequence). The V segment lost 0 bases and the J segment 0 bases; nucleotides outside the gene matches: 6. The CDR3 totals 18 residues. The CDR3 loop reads CASSLGLAGYSSTDTQYF. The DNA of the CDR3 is TGTGCCAGCAGCTTAGGACTAGCGGGGTACTCTAGCACAGATACGCAGTATTTT.

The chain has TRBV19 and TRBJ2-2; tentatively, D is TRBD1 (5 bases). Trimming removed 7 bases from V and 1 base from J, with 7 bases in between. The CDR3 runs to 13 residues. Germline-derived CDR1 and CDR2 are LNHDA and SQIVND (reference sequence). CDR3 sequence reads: CASNQGNTGELFF. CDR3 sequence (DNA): TGTGCCAGTAATCAGGGGAACACCGGGGAGCTGTTTTTT. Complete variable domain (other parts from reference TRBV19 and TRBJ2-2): DGGITQSPKYLFRKEGQNVTLSCEQNLNHDAMYWYRQDPGQGLRLIYYSQIVNDFQKGDIAEGYSVSREKKESFPLTVTSAQKNPTAFYLCASNQGNTGELFFGEGSRLTVL.

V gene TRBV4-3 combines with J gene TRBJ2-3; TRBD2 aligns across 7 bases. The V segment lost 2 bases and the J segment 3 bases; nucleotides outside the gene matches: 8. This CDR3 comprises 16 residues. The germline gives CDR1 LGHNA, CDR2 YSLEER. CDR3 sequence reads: CASSQLRGGGTDTQYF. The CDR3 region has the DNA TGCGCCAGCAGCCAACTCCGGGGCGGGGGTACAGATACGCAGTATTTT.

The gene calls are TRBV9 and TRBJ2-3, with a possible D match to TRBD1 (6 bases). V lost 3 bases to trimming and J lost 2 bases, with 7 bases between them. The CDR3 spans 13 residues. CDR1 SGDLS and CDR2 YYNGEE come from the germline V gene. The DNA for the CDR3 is TGTGCCAGCAGCGAGGGACACACAGATACGCAGTATTTT. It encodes CASSEGHTDTQYF.

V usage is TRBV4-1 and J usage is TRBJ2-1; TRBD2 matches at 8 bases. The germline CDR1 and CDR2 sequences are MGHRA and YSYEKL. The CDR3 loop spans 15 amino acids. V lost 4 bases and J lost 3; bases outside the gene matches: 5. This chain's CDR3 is CASSPERGSYNEQFF. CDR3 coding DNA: TGCGCCAGCAGCCCTGAGCGGGGGAGCTACAATGAGCAGTTCTTC.

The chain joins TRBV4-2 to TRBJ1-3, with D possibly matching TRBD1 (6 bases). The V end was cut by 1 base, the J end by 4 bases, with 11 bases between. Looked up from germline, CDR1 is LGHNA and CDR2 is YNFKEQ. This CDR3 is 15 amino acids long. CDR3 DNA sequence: TGTGCCAGCAGCCAAGGTACAGGGAGAGGAAACACCATATATTTT. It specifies CASSQGTGRGNTIYF.

The CDR3 region is CASSLTERTGRWGEQYF. As DNA, the CDR3 is TGTGCCAGCAGCTTGACGGAGAGGACAGGGAGATGGGGCGAGCAGTACTTC. The chain recombines TRBV5-5 with TRBJ2-7, with 8 bases aligning to TRBD1. Per germline, CDR1 SGHKS and CDR2 YYEKEE (reference sequence). Trimming cost V 1 base and J 6 bases; bases outside gene matches: 15. CDR3 size: 17 residues. Filled out from reference TRBV5-5 and TRBJ2-7, the complete variable domain reads DAGVTQSPTHLIKTRGQQVTLRCSPISGHKSVSWYQQVLGQGPQFIFQYYEKEERGRGNFPDRFSARQFPNYSSELNVNALLLGDSALYLCASSLTERTGRWGEQYFGPGTRLTVT.

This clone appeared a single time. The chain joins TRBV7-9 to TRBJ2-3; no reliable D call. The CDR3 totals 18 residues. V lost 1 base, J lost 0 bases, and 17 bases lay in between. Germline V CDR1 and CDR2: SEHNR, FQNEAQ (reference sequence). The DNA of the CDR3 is TGTGCCAGCAGCTTAGAAATAAACACCAAGTCTAGCACAGATACGCAGTATTTT. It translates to CASSLEINTKSSTDTQYF.

The CDR3 nucleotides read TGTGCCAGCAGCTGGACTAGCAGAGAGACCCAGTACTTC. Translated, it gives CASSWTSRETQYF. V usage is TRBV6-5 and J usage is TRBJ2-5; 8 nucleotides align to TRBD2. Germline V gene data show CDR1 as MNHEY and CDR2 as SVGAGI. The CDR3 is 13 residues long. Trimming at V came to 6 bases and at J to 4 bases, leaving 4 bases not matched to a gene.

CDR3 amino acids: CASSSNFGRESGNTIYF. CDR3 nucleotide sequence: TGTGCCAGCTCATCAAATTTCGGTAGGGAGTCTGGAAACACCATATATTTT. The chain recombines TRBV18 with TRBJ1-3, with unresolved D. Trimming removed 5 bases from V and 1 base from J, with 18 bases in between. The CDR3 is made up of 17 amino acids. The germline V gene encodes CDR1 KGHSH and CDR2 LQKENI.

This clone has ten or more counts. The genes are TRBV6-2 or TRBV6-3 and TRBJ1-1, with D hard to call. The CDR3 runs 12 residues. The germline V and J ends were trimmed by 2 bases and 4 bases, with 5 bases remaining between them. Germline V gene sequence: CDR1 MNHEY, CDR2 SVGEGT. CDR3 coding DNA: TGTGCCAGCAGTTACAGCTCCACTGAAGCTTTCTTT. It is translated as CASSYSSTEAFF.

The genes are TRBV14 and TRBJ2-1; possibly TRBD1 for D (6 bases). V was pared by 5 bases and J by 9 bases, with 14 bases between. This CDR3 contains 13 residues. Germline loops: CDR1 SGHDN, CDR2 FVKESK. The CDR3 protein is CASSTYTGFEQFF. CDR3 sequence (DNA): TGTGCCAGCAGCACTTACACAGGGTTTGAGCAGTTCTTC.

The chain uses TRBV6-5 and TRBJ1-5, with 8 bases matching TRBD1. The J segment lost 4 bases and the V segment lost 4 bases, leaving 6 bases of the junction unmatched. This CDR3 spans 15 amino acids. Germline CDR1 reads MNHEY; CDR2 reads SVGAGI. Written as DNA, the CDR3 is TGTGCCAGCAGTTTATCGACAGGGGAGAATCAGCCCCAGCATTTT. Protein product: CASSLSTGENQPQHF.

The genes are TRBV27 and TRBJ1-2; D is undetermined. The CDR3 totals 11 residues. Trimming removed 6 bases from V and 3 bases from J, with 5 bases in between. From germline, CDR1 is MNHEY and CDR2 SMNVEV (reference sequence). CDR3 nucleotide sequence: TGTGCCAGCAGCGACTACTATGGCTACACCTTC. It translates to CASSDYYGYTF.

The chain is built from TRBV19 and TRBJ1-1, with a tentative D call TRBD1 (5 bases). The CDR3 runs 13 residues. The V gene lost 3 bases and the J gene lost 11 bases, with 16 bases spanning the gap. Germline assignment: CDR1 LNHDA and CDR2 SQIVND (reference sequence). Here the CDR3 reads CASSISQGTWAFF. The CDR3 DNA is TGTGCCAGTAGTATTAGTCAGGGTACGTGGGCTTTCTTT.

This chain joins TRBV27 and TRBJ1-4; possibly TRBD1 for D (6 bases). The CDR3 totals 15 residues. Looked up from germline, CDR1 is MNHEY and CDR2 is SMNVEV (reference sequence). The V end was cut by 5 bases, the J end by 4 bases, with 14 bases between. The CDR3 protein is CASSPQGPGNEKLFF. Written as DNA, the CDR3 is TGTGCCAGCAGTCCACAGGGCCCGGGTAATGAAAAACTGTTTTTT.

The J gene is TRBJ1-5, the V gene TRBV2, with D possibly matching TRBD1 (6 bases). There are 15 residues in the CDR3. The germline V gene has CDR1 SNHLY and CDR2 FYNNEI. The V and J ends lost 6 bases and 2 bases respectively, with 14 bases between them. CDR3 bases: TGTGCCAGCAGATTACAGGGTATGCGCAATCAGCCCCAGCATTTT. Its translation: CASRLQGMRNQPQHF.

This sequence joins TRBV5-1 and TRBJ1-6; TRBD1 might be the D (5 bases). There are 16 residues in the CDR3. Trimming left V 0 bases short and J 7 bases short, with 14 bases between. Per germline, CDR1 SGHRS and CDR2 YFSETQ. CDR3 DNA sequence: TGCGCCAGCAGCTTGGAACCGGGACTCACGAATTCACCCCTCCACTTT. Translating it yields CASSLEPGLTNSPLHF.

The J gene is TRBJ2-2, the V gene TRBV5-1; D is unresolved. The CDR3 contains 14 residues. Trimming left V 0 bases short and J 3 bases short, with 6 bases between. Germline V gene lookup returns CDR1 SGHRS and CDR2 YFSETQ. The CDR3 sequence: CASSLVPYTGELFF. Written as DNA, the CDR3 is TGCGCCAGCAGCTTGGTCCCGTACACCGGGGAGCTGTTTTTT.

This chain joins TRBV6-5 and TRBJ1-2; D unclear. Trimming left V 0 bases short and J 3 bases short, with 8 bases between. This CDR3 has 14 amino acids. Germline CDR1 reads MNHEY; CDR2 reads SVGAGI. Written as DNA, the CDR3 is TGTGCCAGCAGTTACTCCCCCCAGTACTATGGCTACACCTTC. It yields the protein CASSYSPQYYGYTF.

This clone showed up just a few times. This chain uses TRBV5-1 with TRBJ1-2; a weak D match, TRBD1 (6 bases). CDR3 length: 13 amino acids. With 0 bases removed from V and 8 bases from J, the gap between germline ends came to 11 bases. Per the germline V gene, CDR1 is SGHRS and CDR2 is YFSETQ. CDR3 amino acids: CASSLEGGEGYTF. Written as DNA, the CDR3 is TGCGCCAGCAGCTTGGAAGGGGGTGAGGGCTACACCTTC.

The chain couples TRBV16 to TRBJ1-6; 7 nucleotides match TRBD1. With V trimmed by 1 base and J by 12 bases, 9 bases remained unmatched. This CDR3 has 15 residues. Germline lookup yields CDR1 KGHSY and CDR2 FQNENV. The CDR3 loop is CASSQFNTGAKPLHF. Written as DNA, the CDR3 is TGTGCCAGCAGCCAATTTAATACAGGGGCGAAACCCCTCCACTTT.

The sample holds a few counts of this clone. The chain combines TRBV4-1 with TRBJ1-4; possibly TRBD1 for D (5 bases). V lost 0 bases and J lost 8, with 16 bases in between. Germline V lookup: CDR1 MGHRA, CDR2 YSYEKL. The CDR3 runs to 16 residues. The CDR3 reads CASSQELIPRGEKLFF. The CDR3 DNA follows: TGCGCCAGCAGCCAAGAGTTAATCCCTAGGGGAGAAAAACTGTTTTTT.

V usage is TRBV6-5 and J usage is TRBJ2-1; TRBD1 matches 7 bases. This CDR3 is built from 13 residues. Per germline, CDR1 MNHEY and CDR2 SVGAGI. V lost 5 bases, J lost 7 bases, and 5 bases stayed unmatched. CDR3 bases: TGTGCCAGCAGTCCCAACAGGGGAAATGAGCAGTTCTTC. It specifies CASSPNRGNEQFF.

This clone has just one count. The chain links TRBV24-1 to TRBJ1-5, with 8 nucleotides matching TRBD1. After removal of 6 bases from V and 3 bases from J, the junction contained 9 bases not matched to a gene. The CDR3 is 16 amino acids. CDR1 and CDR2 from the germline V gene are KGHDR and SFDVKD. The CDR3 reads CATSPCADRDNQPQHF. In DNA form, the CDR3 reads TGTGCCACCAGTCCTTGTGCGGACAGGGACAATCAGCCCCAGCATTTT.